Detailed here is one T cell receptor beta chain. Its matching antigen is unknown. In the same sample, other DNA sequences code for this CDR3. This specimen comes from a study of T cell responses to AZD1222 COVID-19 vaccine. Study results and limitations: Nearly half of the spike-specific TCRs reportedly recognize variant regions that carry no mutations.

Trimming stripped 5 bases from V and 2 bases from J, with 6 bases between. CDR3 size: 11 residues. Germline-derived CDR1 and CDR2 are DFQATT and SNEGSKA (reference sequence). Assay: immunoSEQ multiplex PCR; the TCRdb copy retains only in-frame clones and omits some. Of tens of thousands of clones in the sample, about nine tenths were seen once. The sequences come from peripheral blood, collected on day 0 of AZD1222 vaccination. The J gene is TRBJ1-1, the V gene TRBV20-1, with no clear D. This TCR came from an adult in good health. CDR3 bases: TGCAGTGCTTATACTAACACTGAAGCTTTCTTT. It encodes CSAYTNTEAFF.